A selection of T cell receptor beta chains follows, all from one sample in a study of T cell changes during pregnancy in multiple sclerosis. TCRdb's table, derived via immunoSEQ multiplex PCR, lists solely in-frame clones and lacks some. The sample consists of 39,000 or so clones, 90% of them appearing once. The specimen was CD8+ T cells from peripheral blood mononuclear cells, collected in the first trimester of pregnancy. These receptor sequences come from a female donor with multiple sclerosis, enrolled in a pregnancy study. The CDR3 runs from the conserved cysteine through the conserved F or W. Fields, in order: CDR3 protein, CDR3 DNA, D gene, V gene, clone size, J gene. The D gene is left open where the match is weak. Clone size is not always given. Where it is, it says once, few, many or a class for expanded clones.

CASSPYDRLRGTEAFF	TGTGCCAGCTCACCTTATGACAGGCTTCGCGGCACTGAAGCTTTCTTT	-	TRBV18	medium-sized	TRBJ1-1
CASSLRRGGNQPQHF	TGTGCCAGCAGTTTAAGGAGGGGAGGCAATCAGCCCCAGCATTTT	-	TRBV27	-	TRBJ1-5
CASSIITGAYFYEQYF	TGTGCCAGCAGCATTATAACAGGGGCTTATTTCTACGAGCAGTACTTC	-	TRBV21-1	-	TRBJ2-7
CASKLILFGNTIYF	TGCGCCAGCAAACTCATTTTATTTGGAAACACCATATATTTT	-	TRBV23-1	-	TRBJ1-3
CASRGLAETNEQFF	TGCGCCAGCAGAGGACTAGCGGAGACCAATGAGCAGTTCTTC	TRBD2	TRBV5-1	-	TRBJ2-1
CASTIRDRGIRVGNTIYF	TGTGCCAGCACGATCCGGGACAGGGGGATTCGGGTTGGAAACACCATATATTTT	TRBD1	TRBV7-9	once	TRBJ1-3
CAWSAGVYTDTQYF	TGTGCCTGGAGTGCGGGAGTCTACACAGATACGCAGTATTTT	-	TRBV30	-	TRBJ2-3
CSVEVLRVTSYEQYF	TGCAGCGTTGAAGTTTTGAGGGTAACTTCCTACGAGCAGTACTTC	-	TRBV29-1	-	TRBJ2-7
CAITSQDRAGYTF	TGTGCCATCACCTCTCAGGACAGGGCAGGCTACACCTTC	TRBD1	TRBV10-3	-	TRBJ1-2
CASGGDDPTDTQYF	TGTGCGTCTGGAGGGGACGACCCCACAGATACGCAGTATTTT	-	TRBV9	-	TRBJ2-3
CASSLFGGQETQYF	TGTGCCAGCAGCTTGTTTGGCGGCCAAGAGACCCAGTACTTC	-	TRBV5-5	-	TRBJ2-5
CASDLDGRGFWELFF	TGTGCCAGTGACCTCGATGGCAGGGGTTTTTGGGAGCTGTTTTTT	-	TRBV7-9	-	TRBJ2-2
CASSWSRDRREAFF	TGTGCCAGCAGCTGGAGCCGGGACAGGCGTGAAGCTTTCTTT	TRBD1	TRBV7-8	-	TRBJ1-1
CASSQDILSSGNTIYF	TGCGCCAGCAGCCAAGACATTCTATCCTCTGGAAACACCATATATTTT	-	TRBV4-1	-	TRBJ1-3
CASSPVWDGGSWNTEAFF	TGTGCCAGTTCCCCAGTCTGGGACGGGGGGTCTTGGAACACTGAAGCTTTCTTT	-	TRBV19	-	TRBJ1-1